Below are 5 T cell receptor beta chains sequenced from a single sample in a study of T cells in Graves' hyperthyroidism and ophthalmopathy. Amplification yielded TCR beta CDR3 regions, with RNA transcripts as the source. The primer set for the first-round RT-PCR of the TCR CDR3 was HTBI. TCRdb called the multiplex PCR reads again in MiXCR, with one record for every CDR3 protein. The sample lists 660,000 or so distinct CDR3 sequences, 45% occurring once. Sequenced sample: peripheral blood or thyroid tissue (not recorded which). The receptors were gathered from an adult man with Graves' disease, either hyperthyroidism or ophthalmopathy (not recorded which).

This clonotype was seen only a few times. The chain carries TRBV7-9 and TRBJ1-1, with a weak D call TRBD1 (5 bases). Trimming pared 6 bases from V and 1 base from J, leaving 24 bases between. From germline, CDR1 is SEHNR and CDR2 FQNEAQ (reference sequence). This CDR3 has 18 amino acids. The chain's CDR3 is CASSFPAGRAVTNTEAFF. CDR3 nucleotides: TGTGCCAGCAGTTTCCCGGCAGGGAGAGCGGTAACGAACACTGAAGCTTTCTTT.

In this sample, this clonotype turned up a few times. The chain employs TRBV6-5 and TRBJ1-1; D remains ambiguous. The CDR3 loop spans 12 amino acids. V lost 4 bases and J lost 7, with 10 bases in between. Looked up from germline, CDR1 is MNHEY and CDR2 is SVGAGI. DNA of the CDR3: TGTGCCAGCAGTTCTGGGGTTGATGAAGCTTTCTTT. It yields the protein CASSSGVDEAFF.

The chain employs TRBV19 and TRBJ1-1, with TRBD1 as a possible D gene (5 bases). Germline CDR1 LNHDA, CDR2 SQIVND (reference sequence). Trimming took 3 bases from V and 0 from J, leaving 14 bases between them. The CDR3 is 16 residues long. CDR3 DNA: TGTGCCAGTAGTATCTCGGGACCGCCAGTGAACACTGAAGCTTTCTTT. Amino acid sequence: CASSISGPPVNTEAFF. Full variable domain (outside the CDR3, taken from reference TRBV19 and TRBJ1-1): DGGITQSPKYLFRKEGQNVTLSCEQNLNHDAMYWYRQDPGQGLRLIYYSQIVNDFQKGDIAEGYSVSREKKESFPLTVTSAQKNPTAFYLCASSISGPPVNTEAFFGQGTRLTVV.

The rearrangement links TRBV11-1 to TRBJ2-3, with 7 bases fitting TRBD1. This CDR3 region has 17 residues. CDR1 is SGHAT, CDR2 FQDESV, per germline (reference sequence). Unmatched junction bases numbered 14, after V lost 5 bases and J lost 3 bases. CDR3 sequence (DNA): TGTGCCAGCAGCATGTCGACAGGGAGATCGGGAACAGATACGCAGTATTTT. Residues: CASSMSTGRSGTDTQYF.

This chain links TRBV12-3 or TRBV12-4 with TRBJ1-5; possible D gene TRBD1, 6 bases. V was trimmed by 3 bases and J by 6 bases, leaving 15 bases between them. The CDR3 has 15 amino acids. The CDR3 DNA is TGTGCCAGCAGTTTTTGGGCAGGGGAAGGTCAGCCCCAGCATTTT. It is translated as CASSFWAGEGQPQHF.